These 28 T cell receptor beta chains were all obtained from the same sample, sequenced in a study of cytomegalovirus exposure and HLA in healthy donors. PCR primers comprised 60 Vbeta and 13 Jbeta primers. This table comes from immunoSEQ multiplex PCR, and its TCRdb copy is limited to in-frame clones, with some not included. This table holds fewer than 150,000 clones, roughly 80% found once. The specimen sequenced was PBMCs. These TCRs come from a male donor in good health and CMV-seronegative.

The CDR3 DNA is TGTGCCAGCAGCCTAATTGGAGCCGAAAAACTGTTTTTT. Its translation is CASSLIGAEKLFF. This chain links TRBV4-2 with TRBJ1-4, with D hard to call. The CDR3 runs to 13 residues. CDR1 LGHNA and CDR2 YNFKEQ come from the germline V gene. Trimming cost V 4 bases and J 8 bases, with 11 bases left between them.

This clone was counted a few times. CDR3 in amino acids: CASSQPGYEQYF. The CDR3 region has the DNA TGTGCCAGCAGCCAGCCAGGGTACGAGCAGTACTTC. The chain employs TRBV28 and TRBJ2-7; possible D gene TRBD1, 5 bases. Germline CDR1 reads MDHEN; CDR2 reads SYDVKM. V lost 6 bases to trimming and J lost 4 bases, with 10 bases between them. The CDR3 consists of 12 residues.

The chain has TRBV23-1 and TRBJ1-6; no clear D gene. TRBV23-1 is an ORF; its function is uncertain. Trimming cost V 8 bases and J 7 bases, with 21 bases left between them. CDR3 length: 16 residues. The CDR3 sequence is CASPTRGVKENSPLHF. CDR3 nucleotide sequence: TGCGCCAGCCCGACACGGGGAGTCAAGGAAAATTCACCCCTCCACTTT.

This chain joins TRBV4-3 and TRBJ2-7; 9 positions agree with TRBD1. V dropped 0 bases and J dropped 6; count of bases not matched to a gene: 12. The CDR3 is 17 residues long. Germline lookup yields CDR1 LGHNA and CDR2 YSLEER. In nucleotides, the CDR3 is TGCGCCAGCAGCCAAGAACCCCCGACAGGGGGGCACTTCGAGCAGTACTTC. Translation: CASSQEPPTGGHFEQYF.

The chain is built from TRBV2 and TRBJ1-5; D unclear. CDR3 length equals 17 residues. Trimming took off 4 bases at V and 3 bases at J, with 19 bases between the two ends. CDR1 and CDR2 from the germline V gene are SNHLY and FYNNEI. CDR3 residues: CASSGQEGSRANQPQHF. CDR3 sequence (DNA): TGTGCCAGCAGTGGCCAAGAGGGCTCTCGGGCCAATCAGCCCCAGCATTTT. The whole variable domain, filled in from reference TRBV2 and TRBJ1-5, reads EPEVTQTPSHQVTQMGQEVILRCVPISNHLYFYWYRQILGQKVEFLVSFYNNEISEKSEIFDDQFSVERPDGSNFTLKIRSTKLEDSAMYFCASSGQEGSRANQPQHFGDGTRLSIL.

The chain couples TRBV10-3 to TRBJ1-1; D perhaps matches TRBD1 (6 bases). The CDR3 contains 13 residues. V lost 11 bases and J lost 0, with 13 bases in between. Per the germline V gene, CDR1 is ENHRY and CDR2 is SYGVKD. The CDR3 reads CAARQDLNTEAFF. CDR3 nucleotide sequence: TGTGCCGCCCGACAGGACCTGAACACTGAAGCTTTCTTT.

This clone was recorded a few times. This chain connects TRBV4-3 to TRBJ1-5; 12 bases line up with TRBD1. J lost 7 bases, V lost 1 base, and 5 bases had no gene match. The CDR3 sequence is 16 residues long. Germline V gives CDR1 LGHNA, CDR2 YSLEER. The CDR3 spells CASSQAGTGGGQPQHF. The CDR3, as DNA: TGCGCCAGCAGCCAAGCCGGGACAGGGGGCGGGCAGCCCCAGCATTTT.

V usage is TRBV27 and J usage is TRBJ1-6, with D maybe TRBD1 (5 bases). The CDR3 has 12 amino acids. CDR1 is MNHEY and CDR2 is SMNVEV in the germline V gene (reference sequence). Trimming pared 7 bases from V and 10 bases from J, leaving 11 bases between. For the CDR3, the DNA is TGTGCCAGCACGACAGCGGGATCACCCCTCCACTTT. It translates to CASTTAGSPLHF.

The chain is built from TRBV30 and TRBJ2-5, with 7 bases lining up with TRBD1. The better agreement between TRBJ2-7 and the DNA end casts doubt on the J call. The CDR3 runs to 15 residues. Germline values: CDR1 GTSNPN, CDR2 SVGIG (reference sequence). CDR3 sequence (DNA): TGTGCCTGGACTAGTGGGGGACAGATTGCCTACGAGCAGTACTTC. Translated, it gives CAWTSGGQIAYEQYF.

The rearrangement joins TRBV7-9 to TRBJ1-1; 7 nucleotides line up with TRBD1. Germline-derived CDR1 and CDR2 are SEHNR and FQNEAQ (reference sequence). Trimming cost V 2 bases and J 5 bases; bases outside gene matches: 8. The CDR3 spans 15 residues. The CDR3 is CASSLSSTGRTEAFF. The CDR3 nucleotides are TGTGCCAGCAGCTTAAGTTCGACAGGGAGAACTGAAGCTTTCTTT.

The chain links TRBV7-2 to TRBJ2-5; D is uncertain. Germline loops: CDR1 SGHTA, CDR2 FQGNSA. The CDR3 spans 11 residues. V lost 2 bases, J lost 7 bases, and 5 bases lay in between. The CDR3 sequence is CASSLPGTQYF. DNA of the CDR3: TGTGCCAGCAGCTTACCAGGGACCCAGTACTTC.

V and J are TRBV27 and TRBJ2-5; 10 bases match TRBD2. Per germline, CDR1 MNHEY and CDR2 SMNVEV (reference sequence). This CDR3 spans 15 amino acids. V shed 2 bases, J shed 5 bases, and the junction held 5 bases outside the gene matches. The CDR3: CASSLGQRGGETQYF. In DNA form, the CDR3 reads TGTGCCAGCAGTTTAGGCCAGCGGGGGGGTGAGACCCAGTACTTC.

This chain connects TRBV5-8 to TRBJ2-7; 7 nucleotides align to TRBD2. J lost 1 base, V lost 4 bases, and 8 bases had no gene match. The germline gives CDR1 SGHTS, CDR2 YDEGEE. The CDR3 is made up of 15 amino acids. CDR3 nucleotide sequence: TGTGCCAGCAGCCGGGGGAGGGGATCTTCCTACGAGCAGTACTTC. This codes for CASSRGRGSSYEQYF.

Concerning this clone: This sample also contains other DNA sequences that code for the same CDR3. The chain is built from TRBV9 and TRBJ2-3; D may be TRBD2 (6 bases). The CDR3 has 15 amino acids. Germline V lookup: CDR1 SGDLS, CDR2 YYNGEE. V lost 2 bases to trimming and J lost 3 bases, with 13 bases between them. CDR3 bases: TGTGCCAGCAGCGTTGTGGCAGGAGGGACAGATACGCAGTATTTT. Its translation is CASSVVAGGTDTQYF. Drawing the rest from reference TRBV9 and TRBJ2-3, the complete variable domain is DSGVTQTPKHLITATGQRVTLRCSPRSGDLSVYWYQQSLDQGLQFLIQYYNGEERAKGNILERFSAQQFPDLHSELNLSSLELGDSALYFCASSVVAGGTDTQYFGPGTRLTVL.

The J gene is TRBJ2-2, the V gene TRBV27; TRBD2 aligns across 8 bases. The CDR3 spans 19 residues. The ends lost 1 base at V and 4 bases at J; junction bases unmatched: 14. Germline assignment: CDR1 MNHEY and CDR2 SMNVEV (reference sequence). The CDR3 is CASSLWGGGPPQGTGELFF. The CDR3 region has the DNA TGTGCCAGCAGTTTATGGGGCGGGGGGCCCCCACAGGGCACCGGGGAGCTGTTTTTT.

The chain employs TRBV11-2 and TRBJ1-1; no clear D. Germline V gene sequence: CDR1 SGHAT, CDR2 FQNNGV. V dropped 1 base and J dropped 3 bases, with 9 bases sitting between them. This CDR3 has 14 residues. CDR3 nucleotides: TGTGCCAGCAGCTTAGCGGTCCCGTACACTGAAGCTTTCTTT. As protein: CASSLAVPYTEAFF.

A few counts support this clone. The rearrangement uses TRBV29-1 and TRBJ1-2, with D possibly being TRBD1 (6 bases). Trimming took off 8 bases at V and 6 bases at J, with 13 bases between the two ends. CDR1 is SQVTM, CDR2 ANQGSEA, per germline. The CDR3 totals 11 residues. This CDR3 is CSSGGGNGYTF. The CDR3, as DNA: TGCAGCTCTGGGGGGGGCAATGGCTACACCTTC.

The chain employs TRBV6-5 and TRBJ2-5; 8 bases fit TRBD2. J lost 4 bases, V lost 6 bases, and 10 bases had no gene match. Germline-derived CDR1 and CDR2 are MNHEY and SVGAGI. CDR3 size: 15 residues. The CDR3 region is CASSPPGGGGETQYF. DNA of the CDR3: TGTGCCAGCAGCCCCCCGGGAGGGGGAGGAGAGACCCAGTACTTC.

The CDR3, as DNA: TGTGCCAGCAGTTTAAGGGACTTGTCCTACGAGCAGTACTTC. It is translated as CASSLRDLSYEQYF. The rearrangement joins TRBV28 to TRBJ2-7; D may be TRBD2 (6 bases). The CDR3 extends over 14 amino acids. V lost 2 bases and J lost 1, with 9 bases in between. CDR1 is MDHEN and CDR2 is SYDVKM in the germline V gene.

The chain has TRBV27 and TRBJ2-5; D remains unclear. V was trimmed by 5 bases and J by 5 bases, leaving 9 bases between them. CDR1 and CDR2 (germline): MNHEY, SMNVEV (reference sequence). The CDR3 covers 12 residues. The CDR3 sequence: CASSPRGETQYF. The CDR3 coding sequence is TGTGCCAGCAGTCCACGCGGCGAGACCCAGTACTTC.

In its sample, this clone was seen a few times. This rearrangement joins TRBV7-9 to TRBJ2-5; TRBD2 matches at 7 bases. There are 14 residues in the CDR3. Germline trimming cut 1 base from V and 5 bases from J; bases unmatched to any gene: 4. Germline assignment: CDR1 SEHNR and CDR2 FQNEAQ (reference sequence). The DNA of the CDR3 is TGTGCCAGCAGCTTAGTTCCGGGGGGTGAGACCCAGTACTTC. Protein sequence: CASSLVPGGETQYF.

The chain recombines TRBV27 with TRBJ1-3; D unclear. V shed 7 bases and J shed 2 bases, with 9 bases lying between them. The germline CDR1 and CDR2 sequences are MNHEY and SMNVEV (reference sequence). This CDR3 is 13 amino acids long. DNA for the CDR3: TGTGCCAGCAAGAGGATGCCTGGAAACACCATATATTTT. This encodes CASKRMPGNTIYF.

V is TRBV5-4 and J is TRBJ1-1; a weak D match, TRBD1 (5 bases). CDR1 is SGHNT, CDR2 YYREEE, per germline (reference sequence). The V end was cut by 4 bases, the J end by 0 bases, with 10 bases between. This CDR3 is 14 amino acids long. This chain's CDR3 is CASSPQGVNTEAFF. The DNA for the CDR3 is TGTGCCAGCAGCCCCCAAGGGGTGAACACTGAAGCTTTCTTT.

This clone was counted a few times. The genes are TRBV5-1 and TRBJ1-4; D perhaps matches TRBD1 (5 bases). V was shortened by 5 bases and J by 5 bases, with 13 bases between the two germline ends. Germline CDR1 is SGHRS and CDR2 is YFSETQ. The CDR3 contains 14 residues. The CDR3 sequence: CASRWGRANEKLFF. In DNA, the CDR3 is TGCGCCAGCAGGTGGGGCAGGGCGAATGAAAAACTGTTTTTT.

This sequence joins TRBV5-1 and TRBJ2-2; 9 bases map to TRBD1. The CDR3 has 16 amino acids. CDR1 and CDR2 from the germline V gene are SGHRS and YFSETQ. The V and J ends lost 0 bases and 5 bases, in that order; junction bases with no gene match: 5. CDR3 nucleotide sequence: TGCGCCAGCAGCTTGGGGGACAGGGCCGGGACCGGGGAGCTGTTTTTT. Translation: CASSLGDRAGTGELFF.

A single count supports this clone. V usage is TRBV5-6 and J usage is TRBJ1-1; a weak D match, TRBD1 (5 bases). The CDR3 loop spans 14 amino acids. Germline CDR1 is SGHDT and CDR2 is YYEEEE. V was shortened by 1 base and J by 0 bases, with 7 bases between the two germline ends. As DNA, the CDR3 is TGTGCCAGCAGCTTGTACAGGTTGAACACTGAAGCTTTCTTT. Residues: CASSLYRLNTEAFF.

The chain recombines TRBV5-6 with TRBJ2-3; perhaps TRBD2 as D (5 bases). CDR1 and CDR2 from the germline V gene are SGHDT and YYEEEE. This CDR3 region has 15 residues. With 7 bases removed from V and 4 bases from J, the gap between germline ends came to 19 bases. The chain's CDR3 is CASGTTRSVADTQYF. CDR3 nucleotides: TGTGCCAGCGGCACTACTAGGTCCGTAGCAGATACGCAGTATTTT.

This chain connects TRBV7-2 to TRBJ1-1; D may be TRBD1 (5 bases). V lost 8 bases, J lost 5 bases, and 15 bases lay in between. The CDR3 is 13 residues long. The germline V gene encodes CDR1 SGHTA and CDR2 FQGNSA. This chain's CDR3 is CASLLQGVTEAFF. The CDR3 DNA reads as TGTGCCAGCCTACTCCAAGGGGTTACTGAAGCTTTCTTT.